This TCR beta chain derives from a study of shared clonotypes between healthy human individuals. About this clone itself: Its antigen is not identified.

Regarding the study as a whole: Genetic and exposure-history diversity was limited by the few donors. All-four-donor shared clonotypes had higher generation probabilities than non-shared clonotypes did. In general, naive subsets displayed greater estimated richness than memory subsets did.

Deep-level running was used for the assay. The data were produced by immunoSEQ multiplex PCR, yet TCRdb's version contains in-frame clones alone and is incomplete. This sample has about 2.4 million clones, with roughly 93% found just once. Looked up from germline, CDR1 is SGHVS and CDR2 is FNYEAQ. Germline trimming cut 0 bases from V and 8 bases from J; bases unmatched to any gene: 7. This CDR3 has 15 amino acids. This receptor was obtained from a man younger than 35 in good health. Some clones in this sample may be carry-over from other donors' samples. The sequencing sample was made of naive CD4+ T cells from PBMCs. Indicated subset: CD45RA+ positively selected. The rearrangement links TRBV7-6 to TRBJ2-1; the match to TRBD2 covers 7 bases. The CDR3 reads CASSLARGGSYEQFF. The CDR3 DNA is TGTGCCAGCAGCTTAGCGCGGGGCGGGAGCTATGAGCAGTTCTTC.